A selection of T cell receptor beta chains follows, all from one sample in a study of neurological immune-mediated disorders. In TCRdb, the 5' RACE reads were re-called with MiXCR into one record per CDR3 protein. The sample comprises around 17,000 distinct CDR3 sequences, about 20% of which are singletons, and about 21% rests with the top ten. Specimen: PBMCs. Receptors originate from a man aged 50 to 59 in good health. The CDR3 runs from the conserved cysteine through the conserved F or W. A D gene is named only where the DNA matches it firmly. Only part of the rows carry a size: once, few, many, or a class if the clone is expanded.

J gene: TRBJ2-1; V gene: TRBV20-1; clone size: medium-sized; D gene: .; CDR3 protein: CSARAPSVDTYNEQFF; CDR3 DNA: TGCAGTGCTCGGGCCCCTAGCGTCGACACCTACAATGAGCAGTTCTTC
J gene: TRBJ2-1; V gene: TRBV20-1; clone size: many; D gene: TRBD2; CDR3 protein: CSPTSGSGYNEQFF; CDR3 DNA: TGCAGTCCGACTAGCGGGAGTGGCTACAATGAGCAGTTCTTC
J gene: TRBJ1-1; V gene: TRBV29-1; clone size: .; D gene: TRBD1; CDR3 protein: CSVANPGGRTEAFF; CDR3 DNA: TGCAGCGTTGCAAACCCAGGGGGTAGGACTGAAGCTTTCTTT
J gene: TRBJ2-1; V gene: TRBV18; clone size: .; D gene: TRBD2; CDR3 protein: CASSRGSAGEDEQFF; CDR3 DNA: TGTGCCAGCTCAAGGGGCTCAGCGGGGGAAGATGAGCAGTTCTTC
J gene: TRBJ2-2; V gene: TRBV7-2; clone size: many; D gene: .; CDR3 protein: CASSLAGLDELFF; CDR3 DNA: TGTGCCAGCAGCTTAGCCGGCCTTGACGAGCTGTTTTTT
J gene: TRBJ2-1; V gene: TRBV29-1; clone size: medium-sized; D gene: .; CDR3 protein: CSVARRTSYNEQFF; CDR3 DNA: TGCAGCGTTGCCAGGAGGACCTCCTACAATGAGCAGTTCTTC
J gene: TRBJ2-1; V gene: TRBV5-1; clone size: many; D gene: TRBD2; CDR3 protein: CASSHPRGLGYNEQFF; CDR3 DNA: TGCGCCAGCAGCCACCCTCGAGGACTAGGTTACAATGAGCAGTTCTTC
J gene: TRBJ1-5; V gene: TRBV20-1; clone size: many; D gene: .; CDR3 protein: CSAIRGYSNQPQHF; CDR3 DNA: TGCAGTGCAATCAGGGGTTATAGCAATCAGCCCCAGCATTTT
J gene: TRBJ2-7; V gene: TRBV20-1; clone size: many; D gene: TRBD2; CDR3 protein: CSARDPAGGYEQYF; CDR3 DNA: TGCAGTGCTAGAGATCCCGCGGGAGGCTACGAGCAGTACTTC
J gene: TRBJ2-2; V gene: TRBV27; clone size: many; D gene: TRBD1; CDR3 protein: CASSLRQGETGELFF; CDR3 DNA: TGTGCCAGCAGTTTGAGACAGGGGGAGACCGGGGAGCTGTTTTTT
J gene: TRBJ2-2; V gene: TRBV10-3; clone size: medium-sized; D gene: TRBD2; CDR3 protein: CAISEEGAGAGELFF; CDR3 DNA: TGTGCCATCAGTGAGGAGGGAGCGGGAGCCGGGGAGCTGTTTTTT
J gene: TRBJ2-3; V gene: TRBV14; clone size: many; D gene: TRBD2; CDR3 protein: CASSPVVAGGADTQYF; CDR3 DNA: TGTGCCAGCAGTCCCGTGGTAGCGGGAGGGGCGGATACGCAGTATTTT
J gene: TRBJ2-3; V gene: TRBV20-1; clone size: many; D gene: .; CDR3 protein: CSAKPWTNPNRAQYF; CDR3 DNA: TGCAGTGCTAAGCCCTGGACAAATCCAAACCGGGCGCAGTATTTT
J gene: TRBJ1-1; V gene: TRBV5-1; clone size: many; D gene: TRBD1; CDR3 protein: CASSLERTGGTEAFF; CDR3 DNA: TGCGCCAGCAGCTTGGAAAGGACAGGGGGAACTGAAGCTTTCTTT
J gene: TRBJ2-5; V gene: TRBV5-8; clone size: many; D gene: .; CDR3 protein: CASSFPVGGRRETQYF; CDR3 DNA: TGTGCCAGCAGCTTTCCTGTCGGGGGGCGTCGAGAGACCCAGTACTTC
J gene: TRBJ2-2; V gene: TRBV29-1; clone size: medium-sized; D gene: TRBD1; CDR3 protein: CSVRTGGSAGELFF; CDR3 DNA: TGCAGCGTTAGGACAGGGGGTAGTGCCGGGGAGCTGTTTTTT
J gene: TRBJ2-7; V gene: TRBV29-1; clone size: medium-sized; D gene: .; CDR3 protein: CSVEAAVSYEQYF; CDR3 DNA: TGCAGCGTTGAAGCAGCCGTCTCCTACGAGCAGTACTTC
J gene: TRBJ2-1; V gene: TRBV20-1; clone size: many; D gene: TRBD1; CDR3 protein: CSAATGTGAYNEQFF; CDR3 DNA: TGCAGTGCGGCAACCGGGACAGGGGCCTACAATGAGCAGTTCTTC
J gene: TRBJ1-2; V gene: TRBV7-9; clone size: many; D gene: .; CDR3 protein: CASSFRDGGYTF; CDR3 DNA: TGTGCCAGCAGCTTCAGGGATGGCGGCTACACCTTC
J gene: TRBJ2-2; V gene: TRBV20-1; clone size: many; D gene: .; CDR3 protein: CSADRDITGELFF; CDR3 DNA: TGCAGCGCAGACCGGGACATCACCGGGGAGCTGTTTTTT
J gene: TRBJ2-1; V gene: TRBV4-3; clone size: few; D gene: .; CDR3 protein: CASSQATLLAKRGNEQFF; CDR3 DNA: TGCGCCAGCAGCCAAGCCACACTTTTAGCAAAGCGTGGTAATGAGCAGTTCTTC
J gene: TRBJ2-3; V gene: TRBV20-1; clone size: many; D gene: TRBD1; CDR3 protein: CSASGQGPSSTDTQYF; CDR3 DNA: TGCAGTGCTAGCGGACAGGGACCCTCTAGCACAGATACGCAGTATTTT
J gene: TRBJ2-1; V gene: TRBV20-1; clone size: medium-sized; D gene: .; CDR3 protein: CSASPRVYNEQFF; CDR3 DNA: TGCAGTGCTAGCCCAAGAGTCTACAATGAGCAGTTCTTC
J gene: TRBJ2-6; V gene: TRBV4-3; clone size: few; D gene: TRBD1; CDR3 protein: CASSQRDSSLRANVLTF; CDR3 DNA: TGCGCCAGCAGCCAACGGGACAGCTCTCTCCGGGCCAACGTCCTGACTTTC
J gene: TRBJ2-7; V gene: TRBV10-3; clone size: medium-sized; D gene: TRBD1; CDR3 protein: CAISGTGAYEQYF; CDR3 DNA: TGTGCCATCAGCGGGACAGGGGCCTACGAGCAGTACTTC
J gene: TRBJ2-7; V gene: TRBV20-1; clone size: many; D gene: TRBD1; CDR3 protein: CSLGQGSYEQYF; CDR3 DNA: TGCAGCCTGGGACAGGGCTCCTACGAGCAGTACTTC
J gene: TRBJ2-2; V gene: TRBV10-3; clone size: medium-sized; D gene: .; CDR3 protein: CAISGTGSTGELFF; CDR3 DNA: TGTGCCATCAGTGGAACAGGGAGCACCGGGGAGCTGTTTTTT
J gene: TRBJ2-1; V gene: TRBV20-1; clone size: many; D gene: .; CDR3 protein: CSARKSGNEQFF; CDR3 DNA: TGCAGTGCTAGAAAGTCGGGCAATGAGCAGTTCTTC
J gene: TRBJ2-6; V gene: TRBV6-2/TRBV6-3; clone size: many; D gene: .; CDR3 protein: CASSVDNSGANVLTF; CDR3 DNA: TGTGCCAGCAGTGTAGATAACTCTGGGGCCAACGTCCTGACTTTC
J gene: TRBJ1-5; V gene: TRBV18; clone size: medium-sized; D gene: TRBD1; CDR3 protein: CASSEGARQPQHF; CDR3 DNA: TGTGCCAGCTCAGAGGGGGCTCGGCAGCCCCAGCATTTT
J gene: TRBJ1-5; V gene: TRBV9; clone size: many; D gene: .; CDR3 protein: CASSVGGVGNQPQHF; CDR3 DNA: TGTGCCAGCAGCGTTGGTGGGGTGGGTAATCAGCCCCAGCATTTT
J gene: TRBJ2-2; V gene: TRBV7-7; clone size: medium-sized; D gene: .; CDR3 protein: CASSVGPGTGELFF; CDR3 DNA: TGTGCCAGCAGCGTCGGACCAGGGACCGGGGAGCTGTTTTTT
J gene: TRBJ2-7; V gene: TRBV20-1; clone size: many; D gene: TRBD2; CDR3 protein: CSARRAGAAYEQYF; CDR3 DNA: TGCAGTGCCCGACGGGCGGGAGCCGCCTACGAGCAGTACTTC
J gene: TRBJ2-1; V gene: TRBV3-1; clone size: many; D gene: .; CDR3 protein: CASSQGRTAYNEQFF; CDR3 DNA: TGTGCCAGCAGCCAAGGAAGGACAGCTTACAATGAGCAGTTCTTC
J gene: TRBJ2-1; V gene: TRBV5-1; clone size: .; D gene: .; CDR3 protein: CASTTSRDEQFF; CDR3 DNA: TGCGCCAGCACGACGAGTAGGGATGAGCAGTTCTTC
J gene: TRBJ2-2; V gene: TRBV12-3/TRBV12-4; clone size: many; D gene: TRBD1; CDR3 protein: CASSPRGIGGELFF; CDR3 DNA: TGTGCCAGCAGTCCCAGGGGGATCGGCGGGGAGCTGTTTTTT
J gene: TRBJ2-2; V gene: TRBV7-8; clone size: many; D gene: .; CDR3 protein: CASSNLLDPTGELFF; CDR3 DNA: TGTGCCAGCAGCAATCTACTTGATCCCACCGGGGAGCTGTTTTTT
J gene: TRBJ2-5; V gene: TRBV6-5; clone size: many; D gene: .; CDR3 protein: CASSSTALRERRETQYF; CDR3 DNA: TGTGCCAGCAGTTCTACGGCTCTCAGGGAGAGGCGAGAGACCCAGTACTTC
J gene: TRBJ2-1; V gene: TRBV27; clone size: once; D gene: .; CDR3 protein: CASSLWGAYPQFF; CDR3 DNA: TGTGCCAGCAGTCTCTGGGGAGCCTATCCCCAGTTCTTC
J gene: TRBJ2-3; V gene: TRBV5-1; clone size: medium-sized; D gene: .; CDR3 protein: CASSLTRGTDTQYF; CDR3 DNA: TGCGCCAGCAGCTTGACTAGGGGCACAGATACGCAGTATTTT
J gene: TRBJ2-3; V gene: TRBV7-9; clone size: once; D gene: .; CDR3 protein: CASRSTGLSTDTQYF; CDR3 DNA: TGTGCCAGCAGATCAACAGGGCTTTCTACAGATACGCAGTATTTT